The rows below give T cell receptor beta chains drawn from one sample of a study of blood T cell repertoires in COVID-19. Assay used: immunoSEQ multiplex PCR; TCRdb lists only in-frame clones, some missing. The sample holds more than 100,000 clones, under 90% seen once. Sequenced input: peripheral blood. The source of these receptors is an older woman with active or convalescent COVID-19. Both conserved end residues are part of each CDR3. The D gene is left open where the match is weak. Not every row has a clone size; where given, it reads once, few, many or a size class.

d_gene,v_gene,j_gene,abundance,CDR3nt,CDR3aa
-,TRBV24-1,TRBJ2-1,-,TGTGCCACCAGTAGGGGGGGTGAGCGGTTCTTC,CATSRGGERFF
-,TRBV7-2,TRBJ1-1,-,TGTGCCAGCAGCTCCCCATTGAACACTGAAGCTTTCTTT,CASSSPLNTEAFF
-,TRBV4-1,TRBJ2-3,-,TGCGCCAGCAGCCAACCCCGGGGGAGGAAGAAAGATACGCAGTATTTT,CASSQPRGRKKDTQYF
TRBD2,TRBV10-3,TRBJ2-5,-,TGTGCCACCCAAACCCTTTCGGGACTAGCGGGAGGAGGGGCAGAGACCCAGTACTTC,CATQTLSGLAGGGAETQYF
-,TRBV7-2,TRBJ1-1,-,TGTGCCAGCAGCTTAGACTTTTGGACTACGGCTTTCTTT,CASSLDFWTTAFF
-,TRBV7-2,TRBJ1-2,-,TGTGCCAGCAGCCCGGCCGGGGGAGGGAGTGGCTACACCTTC,CASSPAGGGSGYTF
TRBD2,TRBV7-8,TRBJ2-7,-,TGTGCCAGCAGCTTAGCCCTAGCGGGACCTTCCTACGAGCAGTACTTC,CASSLALAGPSYEQYF
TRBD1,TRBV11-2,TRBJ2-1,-,TGTGCCAGCAGCCCTCAGGGGGCTCTCTACAATGAGCAGTTCTTC,CASSPQGALYNEQFF
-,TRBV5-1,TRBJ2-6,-,TGCGCCAGCAGCGCGCCGGTGATCTCTGGGGCCAACGTCCTGACTTTC,CASSAPVISGANVLTF
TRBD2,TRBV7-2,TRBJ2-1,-,TGTGCCAGCAGCCTGGGACTAGGGCACAATGAGCAGTTCTTC,CASSLGLGHNEQFF
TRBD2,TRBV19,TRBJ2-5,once,TGTGCCAGTACCGGGGGCGGGAGGGGACAAGAGACCCAGTACTTC,CASTGGGRGQETQYF
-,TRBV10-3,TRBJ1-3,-,TGTGCCATCAGTGAATCGGGGAGCTCTGGAAACACCATATATTTT,CAISESGSSGNTIYF
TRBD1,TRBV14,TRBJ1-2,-,TGTGCCAGCAGCCAAGTTGTCGGACAGGGGGTCGGCTACACCTTC,CASSQVVGQGVGYTF